Listed here are 4 T cell receptor beta chains from one sample, sequenced in a study of cytomegalovirus exposure and HLA in healthy donors. TCRdb's copy holds only in-frame clones and misses some; the assay was immunoSEQ multiplex PCR. The data contain 80,000 to 100,000 clones, around nine tenths of them seen just once; the ten biggest clones take up 3.5% to 5%. Specimen: PBMCs. Receptor source: a woman in her 30s in good health and CMV-seronegative.

This clone was picked up one time. Its ends do not fully match the called genes, so a read error is possible. This sequence joins TRBV6-1 and TRBJ1-2, with TRBD1 matching 7 bases. The CDR3 length is 14 residues. Germline V gives CDR1 MNHNS, CDR2 SASEGT. The DNA of the CDR3 is TGTGCCAGCAGTGAAGCCCCCCTGGGGACAGTCAAGTACTTC. Translated: CASSEAPLGTVKYF.

DNA of the CDR3: TGTGCCAGCAGAGTCCCCGGGACAGGTCAAAATGAGCAGTTCTTC. It codes for CASRVPGTGQNEQFF. The rearrangement links TRBV27 to TRBJ2-1; the match to TRBD1 covers 8 bases. The CDR3 runs to 15 residues. The V segment lost 6 bases and the J segment 7 bases; nucleotides outside the gene matches: 11. The V gene's germline CDR1 is MNHEY and CDR2 SMNVEV (reference sequence).

This chain links TRBV5-1 with TRBJ1-1; D not certain. The ends were cut back, 0 bases at V and 1 base at J, with 10 bases in the middle. The CDR3 has 15 amino acids. Germline V gives CDR1 SGHRS, CDR2 YFSETQ. The CDR3 loop reads CASSLVRGRNTEAFF. Here the CDR3 DNA reads TGCGCCAGCAGCTTGGTTAGAGGCCGGAACACTGAAGCTTTCTTT. Looking up the rest from reference TRBV5-1 and TRBJ1-1 gives the full variable domain: KAGVTQTPRYLIKTRGQQVTLSCSPISGHRSVSWYQQTPGQGLQFLFEYFSETQRNKGNFPGRFSGRQFSNSRSEMNVSTLELGDSALYLCASSLVRGRNTEAFFGQGTRLTVV.

CDR3 bases: TGTGCCAGCAGTTACCCGGGACAGGGAATGTTCGGGACCCAGTACTTC. This codes for CASSYPGQGMFGTQYF. The chain uses TRBV28 and TRBJ2-5; 9 positions match TRBD1. Unmatched junction bases numbered 13, after V lost 4 bases and J lost 7 bases. The CDR3 runs to 16 residues. Germline CDR1 and CDR2: MDHEN and SYDVKM. The complete variable domain, with remaining parts taken from reference TRBV28 and TRBJ2-5, reads DVKVTQSSRYLVKRTGEKVFLECVQDMDHENMFWYRQDPGLGLRLIYFSYDVKMKEKGDIPEGYSVSREKKERFSLILESASTNQTSMYLCASSYPGQGMFGTQYFGPGTRLLVL.